One T cell receptor (beta chain) is described in this entry. Antigen: not known. What was sequenced were expressed TCRB transcripts, since all of the isolated RNA had been reverse transcribed. The repertoire was sequenced with immunoSEQ multiplex PCR; TCRdb's copy has only in-frame clones and lacks some. The sample lists roughly 400,000 clones, around 16% occurring once. This record belongs to a study of beta chain features in type 1 diabetes. Study-level findings and limits: Shorter TCRB CDR3s, moderately but significantly so, marked every one of the four CD4+ subsets in Type 1 diabetes patients. It was possible that PCR favored shorter templates, equally so in patients and controls. Patients showed naive, central memory and Treg TCRB repertoires that appeared more similar than those of healthy donors.

Germline V gene data show CDR1 as MNHEY and CDR2 as SMNVEV (reference sequence). This CDR3 region has 16 residues. Trimming took off 5 bases at V and 6 bases at J, with 19 bases between the two ends. The sample taken for sequencing was naive CD4+ T cells from blood. The TCR originated in a woman between 18 and 29 years old in good health. The chain joins TRBV27 to TRBJ2-2; TRBD2 is a possible D gene (5 bases). CDR3 DNA sequence: TGTGCCAGCAGTCCCTCCGGCCTAGTGAGGGCCGGGGAGCTGTTTTTT. Its translation is CASSPSGLVRAGELFF.